The clone carrying this TCR beta chain was counted ten times or more. V lost 5 bases and J lost 1, with 8 bases in between. The CDR3 has 12 amino acids. The germline V gene has CDR1 DFQATT and CDR2 SNEGSKA (reference sequence). There were TCR beta CDR3 regions amplified from RNA transcripts. Initially, a first-round RT-PCR of the TCR CDR3 employed the HTBI primer set. TCRdb ran MiXCR on the multiplex PCR reads and lists one entry per CDR3 protein. The sample shows some 300,000 distinct CDR3 sequences, 10% to 15% of them seen only once. The sample originates from a study of T cells in Graves' hyperthyroidism and ophthalmopathy.

This chain uses TRBV20-1 with TRBJ1-2, with D unclear. The sequence was collected from a woman aged 25 to 39 with Graves' hyperthyroidism that later progressed to Graves' ophthalmopathy. The sample consisted of blood. As DNA, the CDR3 is TGCAGTGCTCTCGTGGGTAACTATGGCTACACCTTC. Protein: CSALVGNYGYTF.